This T cell receptor (beta chain) originates from a study of CD8 T cells in ankylosing spondylitis. Study outcomes and limitations: Characteristic of ankylosing spondylitis blood, it appeared, was a TCR beta motif comprising several highly homologous variants.

Trimming cost V 0 bases and J 9 bases; bases outside gene matches: 8. The CDR3 consists of 16 residues. This clonotype has just a few counts. Its antigen is unidentified. TCRdb reprocessed the 5' RACE reads via MiXCR and lists one record per CDR3 protein. The table includes nearly 350,000 distinct CDR3 sequences, approximately 14% detected once. The chain has TRBV12-3 or TRBV12-4 and TRBJ1-6; TRBD1 matches 7 bases. The receptor comes from a male donor with ankylosing spondylitis or in good health (not recorded which). The specimen was blood, either unsorted or a sorted T cell fraction (not recorded which). The CDR3 region is CASSLAYLTGVSPLHF. CDR3 DNA sequence: TGTGCCAGCAGTTTAGCGTACTTAACAGGGGTTTCACCCCTCCACTTT.